This T cell receptor (beta chain) was recorded in a study of blood T cell repertoires in COVID-19 (dated by TCRdb to the early 2020s). In terms of the full investigation: Collaborator samples came from the United States, Italy and Spain and covered acute and convalescent phases of COVID-19. A de-identified subject ID, COVID-19 status, age in years and sex were almost always included in the sample metadata. Samples came from the ongoing ImmuneRACE study (first 160 participants) plus 1,254 subjects from 6 global collaborators. The dataset comprised deeply sampled blood TCRbeta repertoires from subjects exposed to, actively infected with, or recovered from COVID-19. The prospective study material was composed of cDNA or gDNA derived from T cells, B-cell-depleted T cells, or PBMCs. A freely available public database, intended as a resource for researchers studying the immune response to SARS-CoV-2, is where the repertoires were released. Where HLA class I and class II types were available, the types were taken from metadata supplied by the sample provider, not from assay-based typing.

This clone has a single count. It has no known antigen specificity. No much larger clonotype is one base removed from it; base qualities were not supplied. TCRbeta CDR3 regions were amplified from genomic DNA using the immunoSEQ Assay, a bias-controlled multiplex PCR. The authors' analysis ran thus. The number of nucleated cells in each sample was estimated from the amplification of reference gene primers within the assay. To quantify the absolute abundance of each unique TCRbeta CDR3 rearrangement, sequence reads were collapsed and filtered. Productive Simpson clonality was computed per sample as the square root of Simpson's diversity index over productive rearrangements. TCRdb carries this immuneACCESS record with in-frame sequences only. Its versions omit some clonotypes, under half of them owing to an unresolved V gene in the studies checked, with the rest unexplained. The D gene and trimming were derived from the DNA, and the V and J assignments and clone size from that table. This sample is represented by some 150,000 clones; 86% of them were singletons. Of the sample, around 9.9% falls within the top ten clones.

In Seattle, one collaborating source enrolled patients while the infection was active and tracked those patients longitudinally over the course of disease. The collaborating institutions used their own protocols to collect whole blood in K2EDTA tubes. For TCRbeta analysis, collaborators shipped samples as frozen whole blood, isolated PBMCs, or DNA extracted from either of those sample types. The paper as a whole reports these results and caveats: The quantity of clinical and demographic metadata differed by source and by participant and was supplied without curation.

V and J lose 0 bases and 2 bases, and a span of 6 bases separates them. The CDR3 runs 14 amino acids, cysteine and phenylalanine included. The only DNA kept is the CDR3, 42 bases in frame from the first base. The CDR1 and CDR2 encoded by the germline V gene are SGHRS and YFSETQ. The chain uses TRBV5-1 and TRBJ1-3; the D gene is unclear. Sample: peripheral blood. This TCR came from an older woman with COVID-19, enrolled during active disease. The DNA reads as follows: TGCGCCAGCAGCTTGGACGGGACTGGAAACACCATATATTTT. This yields the protein CASSLDGTGNTIYF. The CDR3 plus the reference TRBV5-1 and TRBJ1-3 genes for the other parts give the full variable domain: KAGVTQTPRYLIKTRGQQVTLSCSPISGHRSVSWYQQTPGQGLQFLFEYFSETQRNKGNFPGRFSGRQFSNSRSEMNVSTLELGDSALYLCASSLDGTGNTIYFGEGSWLTVV.